This T cell receptor (beta chain) was identified during a study of T cells after yellow fever vaccination. Whole-study findings and limits: Among all clonotypes, a small share was observed in both CD4 and CD8 compartments.

Researchers made TCR cDNA using 5'RACE template switching, and this step added a universal primer site and UMIs. TCRdb used MiXCR to reprocess the 5' RACE reads, holding one entry per CDR3 protein. The sample records about 350,000 distinct CDR3 sequences, approximately 8% being singletons. This clonotype has a count of ten or more. Its antigen is currently unknown. The receptor was derived from a man aged 18 to 35 who received the YFV17D yellow fever vaccine. The sample here was PBMCs, taken more than 40 days after the first yellow fever vaccination.

Here the CDR3 DNA reads TGTGCCAGCAGCTCCACAGACAGCAGTTCACCCCTCCACTTT. Translating gives CASSSTDSSSPLHF. The V and J genes are TRBV7-9 and TRBJ1-6; D is perhaps TRBD1 (5 bases). Trimming shortened V by 4 bases and J by 9 bases, and 13 bases separated the two germline ends. The CDR3 is 14 residues long. Germline V CDR1 and CDR2: SEHNR, FQNEAQ (reference sequence).